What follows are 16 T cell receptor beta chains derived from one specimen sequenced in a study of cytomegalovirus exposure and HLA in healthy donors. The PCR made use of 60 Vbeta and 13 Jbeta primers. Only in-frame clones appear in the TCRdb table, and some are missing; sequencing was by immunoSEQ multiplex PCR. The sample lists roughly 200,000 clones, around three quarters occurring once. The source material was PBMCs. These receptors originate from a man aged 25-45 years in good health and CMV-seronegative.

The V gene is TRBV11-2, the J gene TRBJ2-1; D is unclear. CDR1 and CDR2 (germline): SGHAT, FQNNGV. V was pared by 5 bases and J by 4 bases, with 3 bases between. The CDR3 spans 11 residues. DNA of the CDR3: TGTGCCAGCAGCCAATACAATGAGCAGTTCTTC. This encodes CASSQYNEQFF.

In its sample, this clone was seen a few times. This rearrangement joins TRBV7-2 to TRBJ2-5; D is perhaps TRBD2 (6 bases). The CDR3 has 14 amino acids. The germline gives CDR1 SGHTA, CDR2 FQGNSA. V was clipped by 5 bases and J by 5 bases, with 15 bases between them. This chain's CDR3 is CASSNVAVGETQYF. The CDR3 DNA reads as TGTGCCAGCAGCAACGTAGCGGTCGGGGAGACCCAGTACTTC.

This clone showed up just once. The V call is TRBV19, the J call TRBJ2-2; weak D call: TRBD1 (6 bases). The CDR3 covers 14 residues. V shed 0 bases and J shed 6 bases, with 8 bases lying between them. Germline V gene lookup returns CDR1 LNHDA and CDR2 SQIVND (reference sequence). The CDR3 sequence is CASSIDTGSGELFF. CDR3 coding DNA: TGTGCCAGTAGTATAGACACAGGGTCCGGGGAGCTGTTTTTT.

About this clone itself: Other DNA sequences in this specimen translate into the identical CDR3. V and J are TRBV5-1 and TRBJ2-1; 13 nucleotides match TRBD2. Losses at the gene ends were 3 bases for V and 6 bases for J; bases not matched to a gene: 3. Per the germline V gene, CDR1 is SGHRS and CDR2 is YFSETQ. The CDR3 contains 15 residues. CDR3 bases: TGCGCCAGCAGCTCCGGACTAGCGGGAGTCAATGAGCAGTTCTTC. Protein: CASSSGLAGVNEQFF.

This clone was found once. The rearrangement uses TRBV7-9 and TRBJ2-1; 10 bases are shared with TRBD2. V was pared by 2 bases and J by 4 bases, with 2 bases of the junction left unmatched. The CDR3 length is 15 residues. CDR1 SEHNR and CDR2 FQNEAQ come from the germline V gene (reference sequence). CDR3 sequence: CASSLTSGVYNEQFF. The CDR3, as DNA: TGTGCCAGCAGCTTAACTAGCGGGGTGTACAATGAGCAGTTCTTC.

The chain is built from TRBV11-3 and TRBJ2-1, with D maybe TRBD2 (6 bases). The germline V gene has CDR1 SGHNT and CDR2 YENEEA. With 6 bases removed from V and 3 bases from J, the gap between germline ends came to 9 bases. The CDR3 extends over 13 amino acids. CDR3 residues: CASSSGVYNEQFF. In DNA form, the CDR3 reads TGTGCCAGCAGTAGCGGTGTCTACAATGAGCAGTTCTTC.

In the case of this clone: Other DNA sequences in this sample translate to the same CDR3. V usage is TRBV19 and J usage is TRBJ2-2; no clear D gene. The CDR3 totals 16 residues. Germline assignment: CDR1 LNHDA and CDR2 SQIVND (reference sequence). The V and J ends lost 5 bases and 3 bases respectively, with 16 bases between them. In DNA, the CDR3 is TGTGCCAGTAGTCACCGACAAGGTATCTACACCGGGGAGCTGTTTTTT. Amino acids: CASSHRQGIYTGELFF.

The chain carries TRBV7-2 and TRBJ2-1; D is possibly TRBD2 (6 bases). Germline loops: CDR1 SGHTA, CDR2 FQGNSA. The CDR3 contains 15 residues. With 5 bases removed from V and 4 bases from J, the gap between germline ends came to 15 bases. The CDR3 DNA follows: TGTGCCAGCAGCGTTGGACTACCGACGTACAATGAGCAGTTCTTC. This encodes CASSVGLPTYNEQFF. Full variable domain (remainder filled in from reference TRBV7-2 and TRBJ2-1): GAGVSQSPSNKVTEKGKDVELRCDPISGHTALYWYRQSLGQGLEFLIYFQGNSAPDKSGLPSDRFSAERTGGSVSTLTIQRTQQEDSAVYLCASSVGLPTYNEQFFGPGTRLTVL.

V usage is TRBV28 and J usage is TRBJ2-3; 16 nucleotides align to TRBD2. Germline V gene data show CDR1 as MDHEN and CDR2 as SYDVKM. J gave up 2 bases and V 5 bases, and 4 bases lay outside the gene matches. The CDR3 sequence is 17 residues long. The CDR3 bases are TGTGCCAGCAGTCTAGGGACTAGCGGGAGGGTCACAGATACGCAGTATTTT. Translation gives CASSLGTSGRVTDTQYF.

The CDR3 sequence: CASSTTGVPETQYF. CDR3 nucleotides: TGTGCCAGCAGTACGACAGGGGTCCCAGAGACCCAGTACTTC. V is TRBV28 and J is TRBJ2-5; TRBD1 matches at 8 bases. V gave up 5 bases and J gave up 4 bases; unmatched junction bases: 6. The CDR3 spans 14 residues. Germline values: CDR1 MDHEN, CDR2 SYDVKM.

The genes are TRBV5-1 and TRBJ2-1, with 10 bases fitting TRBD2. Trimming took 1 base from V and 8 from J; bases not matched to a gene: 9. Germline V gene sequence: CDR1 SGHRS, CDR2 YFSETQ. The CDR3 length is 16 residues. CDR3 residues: CASSLFSGRADDEQFF. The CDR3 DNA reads TGCGCCAGCAGCTTGTTCAGCGGGAGGGCCGACGATGAGCAGTTCTTC. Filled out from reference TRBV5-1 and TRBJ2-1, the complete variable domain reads KAGVTQTPRYLIKTRGQQVTLSCSPISGHRSVSWYQQTPGQGLQFLFEYFSETQRNKGNFPGRFSGRQFSNSRSEMNVSTLELGDSALYLCASSLFSGRADDEQFFGPGTRLTVL.

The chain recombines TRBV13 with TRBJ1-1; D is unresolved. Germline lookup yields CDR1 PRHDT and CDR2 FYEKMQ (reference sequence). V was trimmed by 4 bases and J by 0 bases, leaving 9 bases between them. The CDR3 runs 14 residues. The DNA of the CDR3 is TGTGCCAGCAGCTCCAGACTGATGAACACTGAAGCTTTCTTT. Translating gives CASSSRLMNTEAFF. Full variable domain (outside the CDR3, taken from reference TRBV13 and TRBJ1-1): AAGVIQSPRHLIKEKRETATLKCYPIPRHDTVYWYQQGPGQDPQFLISFYEKMQSDKGSIPDRFSAQQFSDYHSELNMSSLELGDSALYFCASSSRLMNTEAFFGQGTRLTVV.

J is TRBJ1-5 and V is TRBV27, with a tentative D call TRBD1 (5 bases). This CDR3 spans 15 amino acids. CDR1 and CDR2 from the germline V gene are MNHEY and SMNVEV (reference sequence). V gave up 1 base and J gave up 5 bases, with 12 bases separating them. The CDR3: CASSLWGGGDQPQHF. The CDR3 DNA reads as TGTGCCAGCAGTTTATGGGGGGGAGGGGATCAGCCCCAGCATTTT.

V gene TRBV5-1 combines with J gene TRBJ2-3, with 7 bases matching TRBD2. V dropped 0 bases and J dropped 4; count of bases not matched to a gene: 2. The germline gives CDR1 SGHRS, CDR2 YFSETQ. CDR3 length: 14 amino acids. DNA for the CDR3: TGCGCCAGCAGCTTGGTCGGGGGGTCAGATACGCAGTATTTT. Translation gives CASSLVGGSDTQYF.

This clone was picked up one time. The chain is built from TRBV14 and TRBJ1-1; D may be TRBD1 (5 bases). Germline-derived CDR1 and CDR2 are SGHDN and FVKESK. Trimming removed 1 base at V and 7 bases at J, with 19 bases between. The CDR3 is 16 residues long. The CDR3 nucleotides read TGTGCCAGCAGCCAAGTTTCTGGTTTGGGGGGGATTGAAGCTTTCTTT. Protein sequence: CASSQVSGLGGIEAFF.

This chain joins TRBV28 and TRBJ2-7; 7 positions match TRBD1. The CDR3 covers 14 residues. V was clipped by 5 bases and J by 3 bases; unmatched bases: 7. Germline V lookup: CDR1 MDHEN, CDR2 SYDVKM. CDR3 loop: CASSRTGQNYEQYF. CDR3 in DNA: TGTGCCAGCAGTCGTACGGGACAGAACTACGAGCAGTACTTC.